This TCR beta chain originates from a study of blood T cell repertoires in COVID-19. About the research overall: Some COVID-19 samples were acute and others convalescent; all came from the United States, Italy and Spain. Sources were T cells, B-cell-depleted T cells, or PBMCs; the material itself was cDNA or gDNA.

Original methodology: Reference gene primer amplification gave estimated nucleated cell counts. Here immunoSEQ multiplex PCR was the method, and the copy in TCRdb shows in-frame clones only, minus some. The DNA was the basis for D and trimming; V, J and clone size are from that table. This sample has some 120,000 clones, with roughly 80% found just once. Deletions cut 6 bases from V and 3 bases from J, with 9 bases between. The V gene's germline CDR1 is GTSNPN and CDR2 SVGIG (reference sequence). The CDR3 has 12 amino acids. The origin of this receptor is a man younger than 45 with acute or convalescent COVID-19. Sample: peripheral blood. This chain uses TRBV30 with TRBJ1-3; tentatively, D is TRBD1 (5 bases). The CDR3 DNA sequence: TGTGCCTGCCAGGGTCTTGGAAACACCATATATTTT. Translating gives CACQGLGNTIYF.